This is a list of T cell receptor beta chains from one sample in a study of Tregs in tolerant kidney transplant recipients. Generated by immunoSEQ multiplex PCR, the TCRdb table keeps only in-frame clones and is missing some. The sample lists fewer than 95,000 clones; roughly 93% were seen once. This sample comprised CD4+ T cells from blood (PBMCs), obtained 12 months after the transplant. The receptor source for this set is a human patient who received a combined kidney and bone marrow transplant. Some T cells may arise from the graft donor. The CDR3 runs from the conserved cysteine through the conserved F or W. A D gene is named only where the DNA matches it firmly. Clone sizes are given selectively: once, few, many, or a class where the clone is expanded.

-	-	TRBV6-5	TRBJ1-2	TGTGCCAGCAGTTACTCGAAGCGAGGAGGCTATGGCTACACCTTC	CASSYSKRGGYGYTF
-	-	TRBV19	TRBJ1-2	TGTGCCAGTAGTATCAGGGGCGACTGGATTAACTATGGCTACACCTTC	CASSIRGDWINYGYTF
TRBD1	-	TRBV30	TRBJ1-2	TGTGCCTGGAGTCCGGGACAGGGGGTTAACTATGGCTACACCTTC	CAWSPGQGVNYGYTF
-	once	TRBV28	TRBJ2-2	TGTGCCAGCAGTTTAATACCCACAAACACCGGGGAGCTGTTTTTT	CASSLIPTNTGELFF
TRBD2	-	TRBV10-3	TRBJ2-1	TGTGGATCAGGTAGCGGGAGTTATGAGCAGTTCTTC	CGSGSGSYEQFF
TRBD2	-	TRBV5-1	TRBJ2-2	TGCGCCAGCAGCTTCGGCCTAGCGGGGAACACCGGGGAGCTGTTTTTT	CASSFGLAGNTGELFF
-	-	TRBV27	TRBJ1-1	TGTGCCAGCAGTTTGAGTCGGTTTGACACTGAAGCTTTCTTT	CASSLSRFDTEAFF
-	-	TRBV19	TRBJ1-5	TGTGCCAGTAGTATGCGTCGGGATCAGCCCCAGCATTTT	CASSMRRDQPQHF
-	-	TRBV5-1	TRBJ2-7	TGCGCCAGCAGCTTGGTGGCCGGGAACACCTACGAGCAGTACTTC	CASSLVAGNTYEQYF
-	-	TRBV6-1	TRBJ1-5	TGTGCCAGCAGTGAAGGGGGGGGGCCTCAGCCCCAGCATTTT	CASSEGGGPQPQHF
-	-	TRBV15	TRBJ2-7	TGTGCCACCAGCACCCATCGGAGGGGTAGTAACGAGCAGTACTTC	CATSTHRRGSNEQYF
TRBD1	-	TRBV15	TRBJ2-3	TGTGCCACCAGCAGGGGACAGGGCACAGATACGCAGTATTTT	CATSRGQGTDTQYF
-	-	TRBV6-5	TRBJ1-4	TGTGCCAGCAGTTACTCGGGACACGGTGAAAAACTGTTTTTT	CASSYSGHGEKLFF
TRBD2	-	TRBV7-3	TRBJ2-6	TGTGCCAGCAGCTTAAATGGAGGACTAGCGGGAGTTGACTCTGGGGCCAACGTCCTGACTTTC	CASSLNGGLAGVDSGANVLTF
TRBD1	-	TRBV30	TRBJ2-5	TGTGCCTGGACCCGACAGGGACGAGAGACCCAGTACTTC	CAWTRQGRETQYF
TRBD2	once	TRBV10-3	TRBJ2-5	TGTGCCATCGGGCTAGCGGAAGAGACCCAGTACTTC	CAIGLAEETQYF
-	-	TRBV7-9	TRBJ1-3	TGTGCCAGCAGCTTAGCGAAAGAGGACACCATATATTTT	CASSLAKEDTIYF
-	-	TRBV6-1	TRBJ1-5	TGTGCCAGCAGTGAAAGGCGGCACTTTAGCAATCAGCCCCAGCATTTT	CASSERRHFSNQPQHF